This T cell receptor (beta chain) comes out of a study of OX40 agonist ivuxolimab in advanced cancers. Study-level points and caveats: Doses of 0.1 to 3.0 mg/kg were accompanied by clonal expansion of CD4+ and CD8+ blood T cells by week 6. Also showing low normalized T-cell clonal expansion were some of the nonresponders.

Here immunoSEQ multiplex PCR was the method, and the copy in TCRdb shows in-frame clones only, minus some. Here the sample spans approximately 62,000 clones, roughly 92% being singletons. The CDR3 has 15 residues. J gave up 4 bases and V 4 bases, and 5 bases lay outside the gene matches. Per the germline V gene, CDR1 is MNHEY and CDR2 is SVGAGI. This clone was seen just once. Its target is unknown. The V gene is TRBV6-5, the J gene TRBJ2-1; 9 bases are shared with TRBD1. The sample here was CD4+ or CD8+ T cells sorted from blood, taken in a trial of the OX40 agonist ivuxolimab. The receptor was isolated from an adult with an advanced solid tumor such as melanoma, head and neck, liver or kidney cancer. The CDR3 region is CASSFDRGGYNEQFF. The CDR3 bases are TGTGCCAGCAGTTTTGACAGGGGGGGGTACAATGAGCAGTTCTTC.